This T cell receptor (beta chain) is from a study of regulatory T cells in long-lasting Graves disease. Study-level points and caveats: Few sampled subjects may have lowered accuracy.

This clonotype was counted at least ten times. The antigen remains unidentified. Time point reported: newly diagnosed GD, antithyroid drugs for less than 3 months. PBMC-extracted RNA yielded the TCR library. An endocrinology department in Xi'an, China, supplied the patients. According to the study, TCR beta libraries were built with iRepertoire HTBI primers and CDR3-region Arm-PCR. TCRdb re-called the multiplex PCR reads through MiXCR, storing one row per CDR3 protein. There are 550,000 or so distinct CDR3 sequences in the sample; 12% occur only once, and 7.5% to 9% lies in the top ten. These sequences were also reported in another study, on T cells in Graves' hyperthyroidism and ophthalmopathy. That paper states: Diagnosis rested on symptoms, serum thyroxine and TRAb, thyroid ultrasound, and orbital computed tomography.

The sequence derives from a woman in her thirties with Graves disease. Sequenced material: peripheral blood mononuclear cells (PBMCs), taken at new diagnosis, from a patient treated with antithyroid drugs.

This CDR3 is CASSLPTGQEPYEQYF. Here the CDR3 DNA reads TGTGCCAGCAGCTTACCTACCGGACAGGAGCCCTACGAGCAGTACTTC. V gene TRBV13 combines with J gene TRBJ2-7; 7 bases map to TRBD1. The J segment lost 2 bases and the V segment lost 2 bases, leaving 9 bases of the junction unmatched. The CDR3 has 16 amino acids. Germline CDR1 reads PRHDT; CDR2 reads FYEKMQ (reference sequence). The full variable domain, completed using reference TRBV13 and TRBJ2-7, is AAGVIQSPRHLIKEKRETATLKCYPIPRHDTVYWYQQGPGQDPQFLISFYEKMQSDKGSIPDRFSAQQFSDYHSELNMSSLELGDSALYFCASSLPTGQEPYEQYFGPGTRLTVT.